Listed below are T cell receptor beta chains from one sample, sequenced in a study of read filtering for tumor transcriptome and immune sequencing. TCRdb passed the reads through MiXCR, listing each CDR3 protein once. The repertoire consists of 93,000 or so distinct CDR3 sequences, with roughly 21% occurring once and the leading ten covering over 9.5%. The sequenced sample consisted of a population of CD138-negative cells sorted from bone marrow. The receptors were sampled from a donor aged 40 or over with multiple myeloma. The CDR3 runs from the conserved cysteine through the conserved F or W. The D gene is left open where the match is weak. Not every row has a clone size; where given, it reads once, few, many or a size class.

d_gene	v_gene	j_gene	abundance	CDR3nt	CDR3aa
NA	TRBV20-1	TRBJ1-4	many	TGCAGTGCTACACAGGACGAGGAAAAACTGTTTTTT	CSATQDEEKLFF
NA	TRBV20-1	TRBJ2-7	NA	TGCAGTGGGTATCGGGGGCAATACGAGCAGTACTTC	CSGYRGQYEQYF
TRBD1	TRBV5-4	TRBJ1-1	few	TGTGCCAGCAGCCCGGGACAGGGTTACACTGAAGCTTTCTTT	CASSPGQGYTEAFF
NA	TRBV11-2	TRBJ2-1	many	TGTGCCAGCAGCTCAGGCACAACCGGTAGGCAGTTCTTC	CASSSGTTGRQFF
NA	TRBV7-2	TRBJ2-7	NA	TGTGCCAGCAGCTTAGCGGGGTCGGGGGAGCAGTACTTC	CASSLAGSGEQYF
NA	TRBV10-1	TRBJ1-5	few	TGCGCCAGCAGTGAGGGTCGAGCCCAGCATTTT	CASSEGRAQHF
NA	TRBV4-2	TRBJ1-2	many	TGTGCCAGCAGCCAAGCCATTAGAGACGTTAATAACTATGGCTACACCTTC	CASSQAIRDVNNYGYTF
TRBD2	TRBV5-1	TRBJ2-3	few	TGCGCCAGCAGCTCCGGACTAGCGGGGTCCACTAGCACAGATACGCAGTATTTT	CASSSGLAGSTSTDTQYF
NA	TRBV9	TRBJ2-2	NA	TGTGCCAGCAGCGTAGACGGGGGAACCGGGGAGCTGTTTTTT	CASSVDGGTGELFF
NA	TRBV11-2	TRBJ1-1	NA	TGTGCCAGCAGCTTAGCCTTTTTCGGGGCGGGGACTGAAGCTTTCTTT	CASSLAFFGAGTEAFF
TRBD1	TRBV7-9	TRBJ2-5	many	TGTGCCAGCAGCCTGACAGGGGGCGAGACCCAGTACTTC	CASSLTGGETQYF
NA	TRBV12-3/TRBV12-4	TRBJ2-2	many	TGTGCCAGCAGTTTGGTCAGGGACACCGGGGAGCTGTTTTTT	CASSLVRDTGELFF
NA	TRBV6-6	TRBJ1-1	NA	TGTGTCAGCAGTGGAACGGGGGTCGGCACTGAAGCTTTCTTT	CVSSGTGVGTEAFF
NA	TRBV2	TRBJ1-1	few	TGTGCCAGCTCCCGGGAGGCGAACACTGAAGCTTTCTTT	CASSREANTEAFF
NA	TRBV14	TRBJ2-1	NA	TGTGCCAGCAGCCTCCTGTCGGGCGGGCACTACAATGAGCAGTTCTTC	CASSLLSGGHYNEQFF